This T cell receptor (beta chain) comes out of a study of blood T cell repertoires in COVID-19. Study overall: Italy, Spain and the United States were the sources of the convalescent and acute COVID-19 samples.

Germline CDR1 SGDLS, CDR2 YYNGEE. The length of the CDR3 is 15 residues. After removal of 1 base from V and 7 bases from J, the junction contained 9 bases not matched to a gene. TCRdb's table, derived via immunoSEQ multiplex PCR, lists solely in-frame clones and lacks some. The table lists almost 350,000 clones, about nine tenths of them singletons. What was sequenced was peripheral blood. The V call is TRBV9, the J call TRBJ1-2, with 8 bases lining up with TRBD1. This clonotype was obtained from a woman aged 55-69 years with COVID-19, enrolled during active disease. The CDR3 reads CASSVTQGARGGYTF. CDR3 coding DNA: TGTGCCAGCAGCGTAACTCAGGGGGCGCGTGGTGGCTACACCTTC.